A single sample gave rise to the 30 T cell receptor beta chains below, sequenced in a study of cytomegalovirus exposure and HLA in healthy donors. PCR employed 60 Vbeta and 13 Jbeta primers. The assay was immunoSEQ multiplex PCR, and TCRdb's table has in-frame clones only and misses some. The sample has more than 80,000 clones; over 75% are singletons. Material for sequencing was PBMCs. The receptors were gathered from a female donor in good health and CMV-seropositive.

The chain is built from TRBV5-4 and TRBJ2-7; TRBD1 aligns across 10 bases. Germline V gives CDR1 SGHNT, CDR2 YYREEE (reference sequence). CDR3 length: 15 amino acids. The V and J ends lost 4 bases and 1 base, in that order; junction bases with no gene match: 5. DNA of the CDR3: TGTGCCAGCAGCGCCGGACAGGGGGTTTCCTACGAGCAGTACTTC. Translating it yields CASSAGQGVSYEQYF.

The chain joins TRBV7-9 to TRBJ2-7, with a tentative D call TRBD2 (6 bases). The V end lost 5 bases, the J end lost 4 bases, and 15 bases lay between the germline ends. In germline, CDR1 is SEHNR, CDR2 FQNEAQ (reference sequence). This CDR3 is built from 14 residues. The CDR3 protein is CASSLERDLYEQYF. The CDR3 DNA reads TGTGCCAGCAGCCTCGAACGGGACTTATACGAGCAGTACTTC.

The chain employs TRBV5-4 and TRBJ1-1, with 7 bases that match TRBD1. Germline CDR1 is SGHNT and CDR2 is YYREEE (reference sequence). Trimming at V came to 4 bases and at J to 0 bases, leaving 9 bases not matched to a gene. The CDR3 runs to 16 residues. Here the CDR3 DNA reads TGTGCCAGCAGCCGAGGGGGCGCGATTATGAACACTGAAGCTTTCTTT. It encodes CASSRGGAIMNTEAFF.

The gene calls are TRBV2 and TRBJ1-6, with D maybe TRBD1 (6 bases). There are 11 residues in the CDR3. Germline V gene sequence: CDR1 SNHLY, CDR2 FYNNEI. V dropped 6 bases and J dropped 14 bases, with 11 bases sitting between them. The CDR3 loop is CASSAKGALHF. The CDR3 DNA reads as TGTGCCAGCAGCGCCAAGGGGGCCCTCCACTTT.

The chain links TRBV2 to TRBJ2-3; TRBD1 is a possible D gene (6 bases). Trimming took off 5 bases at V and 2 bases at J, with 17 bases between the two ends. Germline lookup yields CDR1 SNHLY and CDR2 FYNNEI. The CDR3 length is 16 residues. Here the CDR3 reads CASSTQQGPSTDTQYF. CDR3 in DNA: TGTGCCAGCAGTACTCAACAGGGTCCCTCCACAGATACGCAGTATTTT.

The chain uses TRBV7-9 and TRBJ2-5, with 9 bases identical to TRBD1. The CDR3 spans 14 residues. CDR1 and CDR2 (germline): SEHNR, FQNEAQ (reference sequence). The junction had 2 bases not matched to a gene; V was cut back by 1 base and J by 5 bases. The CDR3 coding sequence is TGTGCCAGCAGCTTAGTCGGACAGGGGGAGACCCAGTACTTC. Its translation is CASSLVGQGETQYF.

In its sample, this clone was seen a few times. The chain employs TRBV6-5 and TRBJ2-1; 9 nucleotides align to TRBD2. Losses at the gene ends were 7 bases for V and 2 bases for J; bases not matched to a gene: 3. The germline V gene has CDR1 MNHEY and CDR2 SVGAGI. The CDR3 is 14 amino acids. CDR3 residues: CASTSGGTYNEQFF. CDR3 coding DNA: TGTGCCAGCACAAGCGGGGGGACCTACAATGAGCAGTTCTTC.

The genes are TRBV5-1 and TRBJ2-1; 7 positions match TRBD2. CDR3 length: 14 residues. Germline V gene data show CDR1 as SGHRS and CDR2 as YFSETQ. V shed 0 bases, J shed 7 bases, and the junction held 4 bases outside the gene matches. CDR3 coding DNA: TGCGCCAGCAGCTTGGGCGGGGGAGTAAATGAGCAGTTCTTC. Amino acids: CASSLGGGVNEQFF.

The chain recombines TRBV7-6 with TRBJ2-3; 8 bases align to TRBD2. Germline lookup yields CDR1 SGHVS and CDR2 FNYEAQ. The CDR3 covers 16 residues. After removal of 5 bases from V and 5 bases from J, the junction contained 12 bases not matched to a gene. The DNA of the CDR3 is TGTGCCAGCAGCCCAGGGCCGACGGGGGGGATAGATACGCAGTATTTT. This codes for CASSPGPTGGIDTQYF.

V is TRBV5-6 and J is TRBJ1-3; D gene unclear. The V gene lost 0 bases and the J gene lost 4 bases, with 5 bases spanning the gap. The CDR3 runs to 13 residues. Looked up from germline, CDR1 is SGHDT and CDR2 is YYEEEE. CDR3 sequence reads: CASSLDRGNTIYF. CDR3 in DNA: TGTGCCAGCAGCTTGGATCGGGGAAACACCATATATTTT. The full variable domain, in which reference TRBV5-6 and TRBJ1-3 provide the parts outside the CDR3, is DAGVTQSPTHLIKTRGQQVTLRCSPKSGHDTVSWYQQALGQGPQFIFQYYEEEERQRGNFPDRFSGHQFPNYSSELNVNALLLGDSALYLCASSLDRGNTIYFGEGSWLTVV.

The CDR3 is CASSPGIRGGMNTEAFF. The CDR3 DNA sequence: TGTGCCAGCTCACCAGGGATTAGGGGAGGTATGAACACTGAAGCTTTCTTT. The chain uses TRBV18 and TRBJ1-1; D may be TRBD1 (5 bases). V shed 2 bases and J shed 0 bases, with 16 bases lying between them. CDR1 and CDR2 from the germline V gene are KGHSH and LQKENI. The CDR3 covers 17 residues. The full variable domain, with the rest looked up from reference TRBV18 and TRBJ1-1, is NAGVMQNPRHLVRRRGQEARLRCSPMKGHSHVYWYRQLPEEGLKFMVYLQKENIIDESGMPKERFSAEFPKEGPSILRIQQVVRGDSAAYFCASSPGIRGGMNTEAFFGQGTRLTVV.

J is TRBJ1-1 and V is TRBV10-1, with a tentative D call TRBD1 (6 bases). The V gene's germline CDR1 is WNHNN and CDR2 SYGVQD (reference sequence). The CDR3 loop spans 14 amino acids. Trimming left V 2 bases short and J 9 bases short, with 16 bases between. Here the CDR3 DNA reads TGCGCCAGCAGTGAGCAGGGGCTACCGCCGCAAGCTTTCTTT. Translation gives CASSEQGLPPQAFF.

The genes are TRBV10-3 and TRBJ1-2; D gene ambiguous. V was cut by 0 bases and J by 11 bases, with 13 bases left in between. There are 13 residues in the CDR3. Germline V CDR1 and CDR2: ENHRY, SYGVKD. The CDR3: CAISESDSRYYTF. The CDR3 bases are TGTGCCATCAGTGAGTCGGACTCCAGATATTACACCTTC.

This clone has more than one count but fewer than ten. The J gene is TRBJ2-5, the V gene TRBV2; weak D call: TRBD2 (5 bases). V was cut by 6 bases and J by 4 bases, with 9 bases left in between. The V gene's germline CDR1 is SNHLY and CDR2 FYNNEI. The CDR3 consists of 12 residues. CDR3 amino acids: CASREGGETQYF. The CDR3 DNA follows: TGTGCCAGCAGAGAGGGCGGAGAGACCCAGTACTTC.

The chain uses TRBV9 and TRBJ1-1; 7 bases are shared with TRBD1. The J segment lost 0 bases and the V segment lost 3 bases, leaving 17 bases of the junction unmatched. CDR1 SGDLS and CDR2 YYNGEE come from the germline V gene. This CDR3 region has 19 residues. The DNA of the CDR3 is TGTGCCAGCAGCGAAATGATTCTCCGGGACAGCCACATGAACACTGAAGCTTTCTTT. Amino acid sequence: CASSEMILRDSHMNTEAFF.

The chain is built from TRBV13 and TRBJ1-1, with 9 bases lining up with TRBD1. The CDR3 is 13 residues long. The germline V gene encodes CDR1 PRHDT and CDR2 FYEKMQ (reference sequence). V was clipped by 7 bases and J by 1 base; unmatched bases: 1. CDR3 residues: CASMDRGNTEAFF. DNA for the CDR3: TGTGCCAGCATGGACAGGGGGAACACTGAAGCTTTCTTT. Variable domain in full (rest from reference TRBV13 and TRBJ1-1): AAGVIQSPRHLIKEKRETATLKCYPIPRHDTVYWYQQGPGQDPQFLISFYEKMQSDKGSIPDRFSAQQFSDYHSELNMSSLELGDSALYFCASMDRGNTEAFFGQGTRLTVV.

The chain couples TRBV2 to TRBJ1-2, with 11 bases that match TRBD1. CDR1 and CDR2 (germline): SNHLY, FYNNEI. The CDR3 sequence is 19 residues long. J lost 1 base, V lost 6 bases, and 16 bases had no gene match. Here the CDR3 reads CASSTILGQGGSLNYGYTF. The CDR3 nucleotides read TGTGCCAGCAGCACAATCTTGGGACAGGGGGGGAGCCTTAACTATGGCTACACCTTC.

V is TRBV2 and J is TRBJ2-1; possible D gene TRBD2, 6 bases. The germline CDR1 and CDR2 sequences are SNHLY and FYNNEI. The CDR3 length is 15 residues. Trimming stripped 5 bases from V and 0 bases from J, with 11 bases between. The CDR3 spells CASSRSGGSYNEQFF. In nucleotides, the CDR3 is TGTGCCAGCAGTCGTTCCGGGGGCTCCTACAATGAGCAGTTCTTC.

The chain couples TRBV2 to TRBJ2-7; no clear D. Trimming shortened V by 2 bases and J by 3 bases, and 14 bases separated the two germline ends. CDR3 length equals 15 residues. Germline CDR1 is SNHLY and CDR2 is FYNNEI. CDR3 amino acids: CASSENAGSFYEQYF. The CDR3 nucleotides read TGTGCCAGCAGTGAAAATGCAGGATCTTTCTACGAGCAGTACTTC.

The CDR3 bases are TGTGCCAGCAGTTTAGCGGGAGGCGACACCGGGGAGCTGTTTTTT. Its protein product is CASSLAGGDTGELFF. The chain links TRBV6-1 to TRBJ2-2; 10 bases match TRBD2. The J segment lost 3 bases and the V segment lost 5 bases, leaving 3 bases of the junction unmatched. The CDR3 totals 15 residues. The germline CDR1 and CDR2 sequences are MNHNS and SASEGT.

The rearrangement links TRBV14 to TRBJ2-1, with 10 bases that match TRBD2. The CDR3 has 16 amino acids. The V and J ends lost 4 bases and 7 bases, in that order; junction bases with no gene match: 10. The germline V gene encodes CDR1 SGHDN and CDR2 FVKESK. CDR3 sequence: CASSPKLAGIANEQFF. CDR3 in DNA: TGTGCCAGCAGCCCCAAACTAGCGGGAATAGCTAATGAGCAGTTCTTC.

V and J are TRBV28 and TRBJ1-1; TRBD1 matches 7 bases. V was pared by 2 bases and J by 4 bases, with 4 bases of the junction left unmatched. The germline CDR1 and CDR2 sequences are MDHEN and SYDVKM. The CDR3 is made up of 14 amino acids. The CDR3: CASSLDRDITEAFF. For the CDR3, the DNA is TGTGCCAGCAGTTTAGACAGGGACATCACTGAAGCTTTCTTT.

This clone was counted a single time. This CDR3 reads CASTNSDRVRETQYF. The CDR3 region has the DNA TGTGCCAGTACCAACTCGGACAGGGTAAGAGAGACCCAGTACTTC. V gene TRBV27 combines with J gene TRBJ2-5; 8 positions agree with TRBD1. The V gene end was trimmed by 9 bases and the J gene end by 4 bases; junction bases not matched to a gene: 13. The CDR3 runs to 15 residues. Germline V gives CDR1 MNHEY, CDR2 SMNVEV (reference sequence).

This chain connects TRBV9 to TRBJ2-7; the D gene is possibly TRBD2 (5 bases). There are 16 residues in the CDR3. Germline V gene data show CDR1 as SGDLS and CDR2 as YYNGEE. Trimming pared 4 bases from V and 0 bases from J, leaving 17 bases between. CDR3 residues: CASSPSRLGVSYEQYF. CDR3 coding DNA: TGTGCCAGCAGCCCTAGCCGACTGGGAGTCTCCTACGAGCAGTACTTC.

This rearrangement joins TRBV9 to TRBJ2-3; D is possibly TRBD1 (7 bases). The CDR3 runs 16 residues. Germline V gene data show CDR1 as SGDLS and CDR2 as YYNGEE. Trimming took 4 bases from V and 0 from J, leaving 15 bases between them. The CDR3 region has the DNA TGTGCCAGCAGCCTCGGAGGGACAGTGAGCACAGATACGCAGTATTTT. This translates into CASSLGGTVSTDTQYF.

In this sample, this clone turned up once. The CDR3 reads CASTPKGQGVRETQYF. CDR3 nucleotides: TGTGCCAGCACGCCAAAAGGACAGGGGGTGAGGGAGACCCAGTACTTC. The chain employs TRBV7-9 and TRBJ2-5; 10 bases fit TRBD1. Trimming took 7 bases from V and 5 from J; bases not matched to a gene: 13. The CDR3 sequence is 16 residues long. Germline lookup yields CDR1 SEHNR and CDR2 FQNEAQ (reference sequence).

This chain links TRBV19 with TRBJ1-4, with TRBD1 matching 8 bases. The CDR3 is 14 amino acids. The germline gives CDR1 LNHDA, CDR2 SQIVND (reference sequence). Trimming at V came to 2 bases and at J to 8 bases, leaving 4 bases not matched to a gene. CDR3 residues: CASSIRSGGEKLFF. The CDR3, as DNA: TGTGCCAGTAGTATACGGTCAGGGGGCGAAAAACTGTTTTTT.

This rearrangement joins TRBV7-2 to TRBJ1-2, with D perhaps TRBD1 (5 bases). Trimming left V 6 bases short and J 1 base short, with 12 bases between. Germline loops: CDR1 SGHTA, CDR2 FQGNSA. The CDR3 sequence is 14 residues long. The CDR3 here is CASSPGGVNYGYTF. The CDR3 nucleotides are TGTGCCAGCAGTCCCGGGGGGGTTAACTATGGCTACACCTTC. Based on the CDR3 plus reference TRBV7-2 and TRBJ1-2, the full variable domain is GAGVSQSPSNKVTEKGKDVELRCDPISGHTALYWYRQSLGQGLEFLIYFQGNSAPDKSGLPSDRFSAERTGGSVSTLTIQRTQQEDSAVYLCASSPGGVNYGYTFGSGTRLTVV.

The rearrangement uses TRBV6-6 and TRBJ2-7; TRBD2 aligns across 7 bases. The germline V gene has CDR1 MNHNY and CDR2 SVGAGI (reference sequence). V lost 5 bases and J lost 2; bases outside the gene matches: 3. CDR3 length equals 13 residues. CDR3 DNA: TGTGCCAGCAGTAGCGGGACCCCCTACGAGCAGTACTTC. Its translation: CASSSGTPYEQYF.

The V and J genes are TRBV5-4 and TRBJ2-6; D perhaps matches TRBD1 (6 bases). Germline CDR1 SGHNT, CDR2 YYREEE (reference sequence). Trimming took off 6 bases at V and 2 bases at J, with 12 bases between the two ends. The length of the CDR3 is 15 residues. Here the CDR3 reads CASTLQGAGANVLTF. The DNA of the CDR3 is TGTGCCAGCACCCTACAGGGAGCTGGGGCCAACGTCCTGACTTTC.